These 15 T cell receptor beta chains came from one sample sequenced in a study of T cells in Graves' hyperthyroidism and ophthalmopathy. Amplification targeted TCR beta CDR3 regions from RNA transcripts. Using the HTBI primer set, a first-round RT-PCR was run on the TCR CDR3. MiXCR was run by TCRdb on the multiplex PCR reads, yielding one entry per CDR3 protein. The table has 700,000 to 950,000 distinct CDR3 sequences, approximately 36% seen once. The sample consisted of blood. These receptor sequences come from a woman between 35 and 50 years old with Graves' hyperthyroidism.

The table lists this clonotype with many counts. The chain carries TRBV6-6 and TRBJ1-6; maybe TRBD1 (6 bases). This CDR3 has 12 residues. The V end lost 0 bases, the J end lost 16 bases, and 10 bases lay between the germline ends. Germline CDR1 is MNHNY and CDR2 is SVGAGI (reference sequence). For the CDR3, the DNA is TGTGCCAGCAGTTACTCGAGGGACAAGCTCCACTTT. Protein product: CASSYSRDKLHF.

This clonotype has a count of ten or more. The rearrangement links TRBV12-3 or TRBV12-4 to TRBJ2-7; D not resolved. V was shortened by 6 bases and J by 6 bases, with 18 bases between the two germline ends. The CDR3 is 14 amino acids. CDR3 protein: CASRPRLSVGEQYF. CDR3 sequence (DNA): TGTGCCAGCAGGCCCCGTCTATCCGTCGGCGAGCAGTACTTC.

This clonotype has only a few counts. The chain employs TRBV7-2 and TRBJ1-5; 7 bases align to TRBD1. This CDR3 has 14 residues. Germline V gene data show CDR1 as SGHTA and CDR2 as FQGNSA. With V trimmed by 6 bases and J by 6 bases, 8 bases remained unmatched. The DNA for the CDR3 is TGTGCCAGCAGACCACAGGGGTGGGGTCAGCCCCAGCATTTT. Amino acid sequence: CASRPQGWGQPQHF. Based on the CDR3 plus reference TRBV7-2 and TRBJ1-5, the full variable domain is GAGVSQSPSNKVTEKGKDVELRCDPISGHTALYWYRQSLGQGLEFLIYFQGNSAPDKSGLPSDRFSAERTGGSVSTLTIQRTQQEDSAVYLCASRPQGWGQPQHFGDGTRLSIL.

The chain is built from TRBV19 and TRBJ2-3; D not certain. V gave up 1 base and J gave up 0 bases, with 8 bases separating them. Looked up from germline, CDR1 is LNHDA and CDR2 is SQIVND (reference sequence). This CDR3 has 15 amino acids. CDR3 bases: TGTGCCAGTAGTATAGCCGGCACCAGCACAGATACGCAGTATTTT. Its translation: CASSIAGTSTDTQYF.

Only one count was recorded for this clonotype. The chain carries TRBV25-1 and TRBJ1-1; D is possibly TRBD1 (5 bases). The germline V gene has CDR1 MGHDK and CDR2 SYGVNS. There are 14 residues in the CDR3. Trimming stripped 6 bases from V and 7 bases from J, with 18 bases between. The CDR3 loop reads CASSPWGYDDEAFF. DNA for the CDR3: TGTGCCAGCAGCCCTTGGGGGTACGACGATGAAGCTTTCTTT.

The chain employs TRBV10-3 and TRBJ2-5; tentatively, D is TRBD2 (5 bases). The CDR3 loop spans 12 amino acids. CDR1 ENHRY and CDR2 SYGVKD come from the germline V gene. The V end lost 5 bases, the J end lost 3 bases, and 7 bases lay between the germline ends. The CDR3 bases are TGTGCCATCAGTCCGGGGAAAGAGACCCAGTACTTC. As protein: CAISPGKETQYF.

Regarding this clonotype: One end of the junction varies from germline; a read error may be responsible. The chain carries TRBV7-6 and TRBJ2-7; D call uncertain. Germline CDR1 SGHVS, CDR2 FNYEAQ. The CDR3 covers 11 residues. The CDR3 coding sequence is TGTGCCAGCAGCTCTCTCTACGGGCAGTACTTC. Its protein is CASSSLYGQYF.

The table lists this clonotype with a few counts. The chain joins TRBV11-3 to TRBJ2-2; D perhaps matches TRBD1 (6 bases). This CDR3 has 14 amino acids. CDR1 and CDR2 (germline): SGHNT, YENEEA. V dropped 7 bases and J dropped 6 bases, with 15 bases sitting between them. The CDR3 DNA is TGTGCCAGCACCCCAAGAACAGGGTCCGGGGAGCTGTTTTTT. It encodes CASTPRTGSGELFF.

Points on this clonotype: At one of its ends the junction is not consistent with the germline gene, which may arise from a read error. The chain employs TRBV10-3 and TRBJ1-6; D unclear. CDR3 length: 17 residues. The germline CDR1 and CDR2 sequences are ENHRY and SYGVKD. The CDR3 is CASSYTQRPGSNSPLHF. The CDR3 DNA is TGTGCCAGCAGTTACACGCAACGCCCGGGGAGCAATTCACCCCTCCACTTT.

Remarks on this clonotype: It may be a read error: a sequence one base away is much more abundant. The CDR3: CASISGGSTNEKLFF. The CDR3 DNA follows: TGTGCCAGCATCTCCGGGGGCTCAACTAATGAAAAACTGTTTTTT. This rearrangement joins TRBV12-3 or TRBV12-4 to TRBJ1-4, with D maybe TRBD1 (6 bases). V was trimmed by 7 bases and J by 0 bases, leaving 12 bases between them. The CDR3 sequence is 15 residues long.

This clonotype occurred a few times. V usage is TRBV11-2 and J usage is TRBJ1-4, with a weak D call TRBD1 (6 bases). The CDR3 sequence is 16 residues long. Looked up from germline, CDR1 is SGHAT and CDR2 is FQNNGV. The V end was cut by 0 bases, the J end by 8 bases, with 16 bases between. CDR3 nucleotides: TGTGCCAGCAGCTTAGATCCGGCAGGGGTGAAGGAAAAACTGTTTTTT. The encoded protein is CASSLDPAGVKEKLFF.

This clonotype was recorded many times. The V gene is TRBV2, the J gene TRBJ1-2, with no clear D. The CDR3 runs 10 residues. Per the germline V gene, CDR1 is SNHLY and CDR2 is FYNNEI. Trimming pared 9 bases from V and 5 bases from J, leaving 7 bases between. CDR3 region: CARGTYGYTF. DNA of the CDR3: TGTGCCAGGGGAACATATGGCTACACCTTC.

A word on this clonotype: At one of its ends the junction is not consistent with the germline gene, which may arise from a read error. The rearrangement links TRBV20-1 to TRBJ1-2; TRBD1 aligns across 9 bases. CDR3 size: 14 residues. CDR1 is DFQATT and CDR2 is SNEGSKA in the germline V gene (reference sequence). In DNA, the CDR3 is TGCAGTGCTACTACGGGACAGGGTAACTATGGCCACACCTTC. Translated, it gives CSATTGQGNYGHTF.

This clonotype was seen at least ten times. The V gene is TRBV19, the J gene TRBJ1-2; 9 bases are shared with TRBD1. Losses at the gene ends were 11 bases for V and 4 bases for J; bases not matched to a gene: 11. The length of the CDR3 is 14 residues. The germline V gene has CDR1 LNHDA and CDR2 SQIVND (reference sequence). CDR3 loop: CASSSRTGAYGYTF. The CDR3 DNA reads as TGTGCCTCCTCCTCCCGGACAGGGGCCTATGGCTACACCTTC.

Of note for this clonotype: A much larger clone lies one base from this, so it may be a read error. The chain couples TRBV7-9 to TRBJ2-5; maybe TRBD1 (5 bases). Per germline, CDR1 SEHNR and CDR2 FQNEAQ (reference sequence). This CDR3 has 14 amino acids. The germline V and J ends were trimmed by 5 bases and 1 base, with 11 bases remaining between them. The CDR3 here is CASSTQDAQETQYF. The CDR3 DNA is TGTGCCAGCAGCACACAGGACGCCCAAGAGACCCAGTACTTC.